The 8 T cell receptor beta chains in this list originate from one sample, sequenced in a study of OX40 agonist ivuxolimab in advanced cancers. The protocol was immunoSEQ multiplex PCR, while the TCRdb copy is restricted to in-frame clones and leaves out a portion. The table lists more than 65,000 clones, over 75% of them singletons, with approximately 6.1% in the top ten. Sequences were derived from CD4+ or CD8+ T cells sorted from blood, sampled in a trial of the OX40 agonist ivuxolimab. Every receptor here comes from an adult with an advanced solid tumor such as melanoma, head and neck, liver or kidney cancer.

This chain uses TRBV11-2 with TRBJ1-2, with D possibly matching TRBD1 (5 bases). Germline lookup yields CDR1 SGHAT and CDR2 FQNNGV. The V end was cut by 1 base, the J end by 1 base, with 10 bases between. The CDR3 totals 15 residues. The CDR3 loop reads CASSLAGGNNYGYTF. The CDR3 DNA reads TGTGCCAGCAGCTTAGCGGGGGGTAATAACTATGGCTACACCTTC.

V gene TRBV7-3 combines with J gene TRBJ2-1, with 7 positions matching TRBD2. CDR3 length: 15 amino acids. J gave up 0 bases and V 5 bases, and 4 bases lay outside the gene matches. The germline V gene encodes CDR1 SGHTA and CDR2 FQGTGA. The CDR3 bases are TGTGCCAGCAGCGACCCGGGAGGCTCCTACAATGAGCAGTTCTTC. Protein product: CASSDPGGSYNEQFF.

V gene TRBV7-9 combines with J gene TRBJ1-1; tentatively, D is TRBD1 (6 bases). The ends were cut back, 5 bases at V and 3 bases at J, with 10 bases in the middle. This CDR3 is 13 amino acids long. In germline, CDR1 is SEHNR, CDR2 FQNEAQ (reference sequence). The CDR3 bases are TGTGCCAGCAGCCGGTACAGGGACACTGAAGCTTTCTTT. Its translation: CASSRYRDTEAFF.

With respect to this clone: Sequence at one end of the junction differs from germline and may be a read error. The chain combines TRBV9 with TRBJ1-3; D gene ambiguous. Germline CDR1 and CDR2: SGDLS and YYNGEE. This CDR3 is 13 amino acids long. DNA of the CDR3: TGTGCCAGCACCTCGGCCAGCGGAAGCACCATATATTTT. It codes for CASTSASGSTIYF.

With respect to this clone: At one of its ends the junction is not consistent with the germline gene, which may arise from a read error. The chain has TRBV7-9 and TRBJ2-2; 9 nucleotides align to TRBD1. The CDR3 runs 18 residues. CDR1 and CDR2 (germline): SEHNR, FQNEAQ (reference sequence). This CDR3 is CARSSAWGQGGNTGELFF. CDR3 sequence (DNA): TGTGCCCGCAGCTCCGCCTGGGGACAGGGTGGTAACACCGGGGAGCTGTTTTTT.

V usage is TRBV7-8 and J usage is TRBJ2-1; TRBD1 matches 7 bases. This CDR3 has 17 amino acids. The germline gives CDR1 SGHVS, CDR2 FQNEAQ. V was pared by 5 bases and J by 0 bases, with 10 bases of the junction left unmatched. In DNA, the CDR3 is TGTGCCAGCAGCCAGAGGGCAGGGGGAGTCTCCTACAATGAGCAGTTCTTC. Amino acid sequence: CASSQRAGGVSYNEQFF.

V usage is TRBV30 and J usage is TRBJ1-2; D call uncertain. The CDR3 has 13 residues. V was pared by 0 bases and J by 5 bases, with 10 bases between. Germline assignment: CDR1 GTSNPN and CDR2 SVGIG (reference sequence). For the CDR3, the DNA is TGTGCCTGGAGTGTTTCCGGGTTTTATGGCTACACCTTC. Protein: CAWSVSGFYGYTF.

The CDR3 sequence is CASSPLRDRPYEQYF. CDR3 nucleotide sequence: TGTGCCAGCAGCCCCCTCCGGGACAGACCTTACGAGCAGTACTTC. V gene TRBV5-6 combines with J gene TRBJ2-7; 7 positions match TRBD1. The CDR3 contains 15 residues. Trimming took 4 bases from V and 4 from J; bases not matched to a gene: 11. Germline CDR1 SGHDT, CDR2 YYEEEE. The full variable domain, in which reference TRBV5-6 and TRBJ2-7 provide the parts outside the CDR3, is DAGVTQSPTHLIKTRGQQVTLRCSPKSGHDTVSWYQQALGQGPQFIFQYYEEEERQRGNFPDRFSGHQFPNYSSELNVNALLLGDSALYLCASSPLRDRPYEQYFGPGTRLTVT.